This TCR beta chain was recovered during a study of CD8 T cells in Susac syndrome. Random hexamers were used to reverse transcribe the RNA input (about 0.45 to 1 ug). TCRdb passed the immunoSEQ multiplex PCR reads through MiXCR, listing each CDR3 protein once. The profile shows more than 150,000 distinct CDR3 sequences, around 95% of them singletons. The sample taken for sequencing was CD4+ T cells from PBMCs. The clonotype was recovered from a human donor in good health.

The CDR3 protein is CASSREDEQFF. As DNA, the CDR3 is TGTGCCAGCAGCCGGGAAGATGAGCAGTTCTTC. This rearrangement joins TRBV5-6 to TRBJ2-1; a weak D match, TRBD2 (5 bases). V lost 4 bases and J lost 8, with 7 bases in between. Germline CDR1 and CDR2: SGHDT and YYEEEE. CDR3 length equals 11 residues.